This T cell receptor (beta chain) was retrieved from a study of blood T cell repertoires in COVID-19. In the authors' workflow: Estimation of nucleated cell counts was performed using reference gene primer amplification. TCRdb's copy holds only in-frame clones and misses some; the assay was immunoSEQ multiplex PCR. V, J and clone size reflect that table, while D and trimming were determined from the DNA. Of approximately 270,000 clones listed, roughly nine tenths were seen once; the top ten hold 1.2%. This sequence originates from a human donor in a cohort exposed to, infected with or recovered from COVID-19 (not recorded which). The donor label of this sample is uncertain. Sequenced material: PBMCs or T cells enriched from blood (not recorded which).

CDR3 residues: CASSERTNYGYTF. CDR3 nucleotide sequence: TGTGCCAGTAGTGAACGTACAAACTATGGCTACACCTTC. This rearrangement joins TRBV19 to TRBJ1-2; D unresolved. The germline V and J ends were trimmed by 5 bases and 2 bases, with 9 bases remaining between them. CDR1 and CDR2 (germline): LNHDA, SQIVND (reference sequence). This CDR3 region has 13 residues. Drawing the rest from reference TRBV19 and TRBJ1-2, the complete variable domain is DGGITQSPKYLFRKEGQNVTLSCEQNLNHDAMYWYRQDPGQGLRLIYYSQIVNDFQKGDIAEGYSVSREKKESFPLTVTSAQKNPTAFYLCASSERTNYGYTFGSGTRLTVV.